This TCR beta chain was profiled in a study of blood T cells in healthy people across ages. Then a second PCR, running roughly 6 to 11 cycles, was carried out with a sample-barcoded 5' primer and a J-beta primer mix. MiXCR, applied by TCRdb to the 5' RACE reads, yields one record per CDR3 protein. The table includes 1.2 million to 1.5 million distinct CDR3 sequences, roughly 60% detected once. The CDR3 extends over 14 amino acids. V was trimmed by 4 bases and J by 2 bases, leaving 9 bases between them. CDR1 is SNHLY, CDR2 FYNNEI, per germline. This receptor was obtained from a man aged 18 to 35 in good health. The chain carries TRBV2 and TRBJ2-4, with D unresolved. Sequencing was performed on blood. The CDR3, as DNA: TGTGCCAGCAGTGGTGGGTTGTCCAAAAACATTCAGTACTTC. It codes for CASSGGLSKNIQYF. The complete variable domain, with remaining parts taken from reference TRBV2 and TRBJ2-4, reads EPEVTQTPSHQVTQMGQEVILRCVPISNHLYFYWYRQILGQKVEFLVSFYNNEISEKSEIFDDQFSVERPDGSNFTLKIRSTKLEDSAMYFCASSGGLSKNIQYFGAGTRLSVL.